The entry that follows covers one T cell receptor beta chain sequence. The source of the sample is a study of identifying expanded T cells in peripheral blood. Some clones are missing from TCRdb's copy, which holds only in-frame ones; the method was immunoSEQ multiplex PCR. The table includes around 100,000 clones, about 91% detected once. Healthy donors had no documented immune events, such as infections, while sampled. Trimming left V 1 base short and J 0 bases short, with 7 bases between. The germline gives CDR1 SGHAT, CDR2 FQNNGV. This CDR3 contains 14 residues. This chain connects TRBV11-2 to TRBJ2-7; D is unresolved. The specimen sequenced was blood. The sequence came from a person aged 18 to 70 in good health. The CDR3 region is CASSLGSSSYEQYF. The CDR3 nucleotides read TGTGCCAGCAGCTTAGGTTCGTCCTCCTACGAGCAGTACTTC.